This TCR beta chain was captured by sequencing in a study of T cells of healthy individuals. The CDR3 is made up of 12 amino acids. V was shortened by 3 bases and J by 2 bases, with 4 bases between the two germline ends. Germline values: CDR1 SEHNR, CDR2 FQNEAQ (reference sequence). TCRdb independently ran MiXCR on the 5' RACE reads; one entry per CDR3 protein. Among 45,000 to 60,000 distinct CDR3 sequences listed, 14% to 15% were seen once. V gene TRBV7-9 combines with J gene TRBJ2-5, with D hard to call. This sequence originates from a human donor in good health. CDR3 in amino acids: CASSFSQETQYF. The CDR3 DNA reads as TGTGCCAGCAGCTTTTCGCAAGAGACCCAGTACTTC.